This T cell receptor (beta chain) was identified during a study of T cells in Graves' hyperthyroidism and ophthalmopathy. There were TCR beta CDR3 regions amplified from RNA transcripts. First-round RT-PCR targeting the TCR CDR3 was performed with the HTBI primer set. MiXCR was run by TCRdb on the multiplex PCR reads, yielding one entry per CDR3 protein. The top ten clones hold about an eighth of a sample with around 240,000 distinct CDR3 sequences, about 14% of them seen once. Germline trimming cut 5 bases from V and 2 bases from J; bases unmatched to any gene: 9. The CDR3 length is 17 residues. Ten or more counts support this clonotype.

The sequence was collected from a woman aged 35 to 49 with Graves' hyperthyroidism that later progressed to Graves' ophthalmopathy. This chain connects TRBV12-3 or TRBV12-4 to TRBJ2-3, with TRBD2 matching over 11 bases. The sample comprised blood. The CDR3 nucleotides are TGTGCCAGCAGTCTTACCGGGACTAGCGGCTACACAGATACGCAGTATTTT. Its protein is CASSLTGTSGYTDTQYF.